The 31 T cell receptor beta chains presented below share a single source sample, sequenced in a study of blood T cell repertoires in COVID-19. Produced via immunoSEQ multiplex PCR; TCRdb's table is partial and in-frame only. Found here are some 190,000 clones, around 84% of them singletons; the top ten hold approximately 3%. Material for sequencing was PBMCs or T cells enriched from blood (not recorded which). These TCRs come from a woman in her twenties or thirties who had recovered from COVID-19.

The rearrangement uses TRBV28 and TRBJ2-7, with no clear D. CDR1 is MDHEN and CDR2 is SYDVKM in the germline V gene. V lost 6 bases, J lost 0 bases, and 6 bases lay in between. The CDR3 is 12 residues long. The CDR3 loop reads CASRRSSYEQYF. In DNA form, the CDR3 reads TGTGCCAGCAGGCGAAGCTCCTACGAGCAGTACTTC. The variable domain in full, with the rest retrieved from reference TRBV28 and TRBJ2-7, is DVKVTQSSRYLVKRTGEKVFLECVQDMDHENMFWYRQDPGLGLRLIYFSYDVKMKEKGDIPEGYSVSREKKERFSLILESASTNQTSMYLCASRRSSYEQYFGPGTRLTVT.

A remark on this clone: Mismatch with germline at one junction end may stem from a read error. This chain uses TRBV19 with TRBJ1-5; 7 positions match TRBD1. The germline CDR1 and CDR2 sequences are LNHDA and SQIVND (reference sequence). The CDR3 contains 15 residues. The CDR3 coding sequence is TGTGCCAGTAGCATAGACAGGGCCAACAATCAGCCCCAGCATTTT. It encodes CASSIDRANNQPQHF.

The gene calls are TRBV18 and TRBJ1-5; possibly TRBD1 for D (5 bases). The CDR3 length is 15 residues. V lost 6 bases, J lost 0 bases, and 12 bases lay in between. Germline CDR1 and CDR2: KGHSH and LQKENI. The chain's CDR3 is CASSQGGASNQPQHF. The DNA of the CDR3 is TGTGCCAGCTCGCAGGGAGGGGCTAGCAATCAGCCCCAGCATTTT.

Ten or more counts support this clone. This sequence joins TRBV7-8 and TRBJ2-2; maybe TRBD1 (5 bases). The ends were cut back, 3 bases at V and 4 bases at J, with 12 bases in the middle. The CDR3 contains 15 residues. Germline CDR1 SGHVS, CDR2 FQNEAQ. CDR3 in amino acids: CASSFFRTPTGELFF. As DNA, the CDR3 is TGTGCCAGCAGCTTTTTCCGGACACCCACCGGGGAGCTGTTTTTT.

J is TRBJ1-1 and V is TRBV10-2; 7 bases align to TRBD1. V dropped 0 bases and J dropped 1; count of bases not matched to a gene: 2. CDR3 length: 15 amino acids. CDR1 WSHSY and CDR2 SAAADI come from the germline V gene. The DNA of the CDR3 is TGCGCCAGCAGTGAGTCGACAGGGTCGAACACTGAAGCTTTCTTT. Translated, it gives CASSESTGSNTEAFF.

The J gene is TRBJ1-1, the V gene TRBV4-1, with 9 positions matching TRBD1. The CDR3 totals 16 residues. Germline V gives CDR1 MGHRA, CDR2 YSYEKL. V shed 3 bases, J shed 1 base, and the junction held 6 bases outside the gene matches. CDR3 DNA sequence: TGCGCCAGCAGCCACCTTCCGGGACAGGGGAACACTGAAGCTTTCTTT. Its protein is CASSHLPGQGNTEAFF.

V is TRBV18 and J is TRBJ1-3; D perhaps matches TRBD1 (5 bases). Trimming removed 2 bases at V and 0 bases at J, with 17 bases between. The CDR3 has 18 residues. Germline-derived CDR1 and CDR2 are KGHSH and LQKENI. The CDR3 DNA reads TGTGCCAGCTCACCAATCATGAGGACACCTAACTCTGGAAACACCATATATTTT. The encoded protein is CASSPIMRTPNSGNTIYF.

This rearrangement joins TRBV18 to TRBJ2-7, with 8 nucleotides matching TRBD2. V lost 3 bases to trimming and J lost 3 bases; unmatched junction nucleotides: 4. CDR3 length equals 14 residues. Germline lookup yields CDR1 KGHSH and CDR2 LQKENI. CDR3 bases: TGTGCCAGCTCACCGAGCGGGGGAAACTACGAGCAGTACGTC. Translation: CASSPSGGNYEQYV.

This chain joins TRBV19 and TRBJ1-4, with TRBD1 identical over 7 bases. Per the germline V gene, CDR1 is LNHDA and CDR2 is SQIVND (reference sequence). The J segment lost 8 bases and the V segment lost 3 bases, leaving 6 bases of the junction unmatched. The CDR3 length is 14 residues. This CDR3 reads CASSIEGGREKLFF. The DNA of the CDR3 is TGTGCCAGTAGTATCGAAGGGGGCAGGGAAAAACTGTTTTTT.

This rearrangement joins TRBV7-3 to TRBJ1-6, with D maybe TRBD1 (5 bases). Germline CDR1 SGHTA, CDR2 FQGTGA. CDR3 length: 14 residues. The ends were cut back, 5 bases at V and 6 bases at J, with 11 bases in the middle. CDR3 nucleotides: TGTGCCAGCAGCGCCCAGGGCAGTAATTCACCCCTCCACTTT. Translated, it gives CASSAQGSNSPLHF.

The chain links TRBV3-1 (or the pseudogene TRBV3-2) to TRBJ1-1, with TRBD1 matching 8 bases. Germline V gene sequence: CDR1 LGHDT, CDR2 YNNKEL (reference sequence). With 4 bases clipped from V and 8 bases from J, the junction kept 3 bases outside the gene matches. The CDR3 has 12 amino acids. The CDR3, as DNA: TGTGCCAGCAGCCGTGGACAGGGAGAAGCTTTCTTT. Translated, it gives CASSRGQGEAFF.

Notes on this clone: The sample has other DNA sequences that encode this CDR3 too. V gene TRBV30 combines with J gene TRBJ1-5; TRBD1 is a possible D gene (5 bases). Germline V gene sequence: CDR1 GTSNPN, CDR2 SVGIG (reference sequence). The CDR3 loop spans 14 amino acids. V shed 2 bases and J shed 1 base, with 9 bases lying between them. DNA for the CDR3: TGTGCCTGGAGTCTGGGGGGAAGCAATCAGCCCCAGCATTTT. It specifies CAWSLGGSNQPQHF.

The gene calls are TRBV5-1 and TRBJ2-3; possibly TRBD1 for D (5 bases). The CDR3 consists of 14 residues. Germline V gene sequence: CDR1 SGHRS, CDR2 YFSETQ. Trimming removed 6 bases at V and 0 bases at J, with 11 bases between. This CDR3 reads CASTPGFSTDTQYF. For the CDR3, the DNA is TGCGCCAGCACACCAGGGTTCAGCACAGATACGCAGTATTTT. Variable domain in full (rest from reference TRBV5-1 and TRBJ2-3): KAGVTQTPRYLIKTRGQQVTLSCSPISGHRSVSWYQQTPGQGLQFLFEYFSETQRNKGNFPGRFSGRQFSNSRSEMNVSTLELGDSALYLCASTPGFSTDTQYFGPGTRLTVL.

The J gene is TRBJ1-1, the V gene TRBV5-1; 7 nucleotides match TRBD1. Germline V CDR1 and CDR2: SGHRS, YFSETQ. The V and J ends lost 0 bases and 1 base, in that order; junction bases with no gene match: 6. This CDR3 comprises 16 residues. CDR3 nucleotides: TGCGCCAGCAGCTTGGAAGGGGGCTCTAGGAACACTGAAGCTTTCTTT. Translated, it gives CASSLEGGSRNTEAFF.

The genes are TRBV20-1 and TRBJ1-3, with D unresolved. The V gene's germline CDR1 is DFQATT and CDR2 SNEGSKA (reference sequence). The CDR3 spans 15 residues. V was clipped by 6 bases and J by 2 bases, with 17 bases between them. CDR3 DNA sequence: TGCAGTGCGAGTCCTCAGGTCGGGGCTGGAAACACCATATATTTT. It translates to CSASPQVGAGNTIYF.

The chain employs TRBV29-1 and TRBJ2-7; D unclear. Germline CDR1 reads SQVTM; CDR2 reads ANQGSEA. V lost 6 bases and J 1 base, leaving 19 bases between the germline ends. The CDR3 has 15 residues. The CDR3 region is CSVETESDASYEQYF. The CDR3, as DNA: TGCAGCGTGGAAACAGAGTCCGACGCTTCCTACGAGCAGTACTTC.

This clone showed up just a few times. This chain joins TRBV5-1 and TRBJ2-2; 9 bases match TRBD1. From germline, CDR1 is SGHRS and CDR2 YFSETQ. The CDR3 has 15 residues. J gave up 5 bases and V 3 bases, and 5 bases lay outside the gene matches. The CDR3 sequence is CASSYRDRATGELFF. The CDR3 bases are TGCGCCAGCAGCTACCGGGACAGGGCAACCGGGGAGCTGTTTTTT.

The chain has TRBV11-3 and TRBJ2-1; perhaps TRBD2 as D (6 bases). Looked up from germline, CDR1 is SGHNT and CDR2 is YENEEA. The CDR3 spans 13 residues. With 5 bases removed from V and 6 bases from J, the gap between germline ends came to 11 bases. CDR3 DNA sequence: TGTGCCAGCAGCCCCGGGACTGGCAATGAGCAGTTCTTC. Translated: CASSPGTGNEQFF.

This clone was counted a few times. This chain joins TRBV12-5 and TRBJ2-1; the D is unclear. This CDR3 comprises 12 residues. Germline CDR1 LGHNT, CDR2 FRNRAP. V was trimmed by 6 bases and J by 9 bases, leaving 12 bases between them. In DNA, the CDR3 is TGTGCTAGTGGCGAACGTGGGCGTGAGCAGTTCTTC. This translates into CASGERGREQFF. Complete variable domain (other parts from reference TRBV12-5 and TRBJ2-1): DARVTQTPRHKVTEMGQEVTMRCQPILGHNTVFWYRQTMMQGLELLAYFRNRAPLDDSGMPKDRFSAEMPDATLATLKIQPSEPRDSAVYFCASGERGREQFFGPGTRLTVL.

The chain recombines TRBV5-4 with TRBJ1-1; possibly TRBD1 for D (5 bases). V gave up 4 bases and J gave up 4 bases, with 14 bases separating them. The CDR3 loop spans 14 amino acids. CDR1 and CDR2 from the germline V gene are SGHNT and YYREEE (reference sequence). The CDR3 here is CASSLTYGGTEAFF. CDR3 sequence (DNA): TGTGCCAGCAGCCTTACGTACGGGGGCACTGAAGCTTTCTTT.

The gene calls are TRBV4-1 and TRBJ2-1; 11 bases line up with TRBD1. V lost 0 bases, J lost 2 bases, and 6 bases stayed unmatched. The CDR3 contains 18 residues. Germline CDR1 is MGHRA and CDR2 is YSYEKL. Here the CDR3 DNA reads TGCGCCAGCAGCCAAGATCAACGGACAGGGGGCCCCTACAATGAGCAGTTCTTC. Translated, it gives CASSQDQRTGGPYNEQFF.

The table lists this clone with a few counts. The chain has TRBV2 and TRBJ1-6, with 9 positions matching TRBD1. The V gene's germline CDR1 is SNHLY and CDR2 FYNNEI. This CDR3 has 16 residues. With 5 bases clipped from V and 7 bases from J, the junction kept 9 bases outside the gene matches. CDR3 in amino acids: CASSWGAGQGNSPLHF. Here the CDR3 DNA reads TGTGCCAGCAGTTGGGGGGCCGGACAGGGGAATTCACCCCTCCACTTT.

The CDR3 DNA is TGTGCCGTACGAGGTGATGCATACGAGCAGTACTTC. It specifies CAVRGDAYEQYF. This chain connects TRBV28 to TRBJ2-7; D remains unclear. The CDR3 is made up of 12 amino acids. Trimming stripped 11 bases from V and 4 bases from J, with 15 bases between. Germline lookup yields CDR1 MDHEN and CDR2 SYDVKM.

The chain recombines TRBV10-1 with TRBJ2-1; D is perhaps TRBD2 (5 bases). Germline values: CDR1 WNHNN, CDR2 SYGVQD (reference sequence). V gave up 4 bases and J gave up 0 bases, with 7 bases separating them. The CDR3 totals 14 residues. The CDR3 loop is CASSGGSSYNEQFF. The CDR3 DNA reads TGCGCCAGCAGTGGAGGGAGCTCCTACAATGAGCAGTTCTTC.

Details on this clone: A clone one base away is much larger, so this may be a read error. V and J are TRBV13 and TRBJ1-2, with D unclear. CDR1 is PRHDT, CDR2 FYEKMQ, per germline (reference sequence). V dropped 1 base and J dropped 1 base, with 4 bases sitting between them. The CDR3 covers 13 residues. CDR3 residues: CASSLDSNYGYTF. The CDR3 DNA sequence: TGTGCCAGCAGCTTAGACAGTAACTATGGCTACACCTTC.

This clone was seen more than once but under ten times. The chain recombines TRBV6-2 or TRBV6-3 with TRBJ2-5; 14 bases map to TRBD2. The CDR3 extends over 16 amino acids. Germline V gives CDR1 MNHEY, CDR2 SVGEGT. J lost 5 bases, V lost 2 bases, and 4 bases had no gene match. The CDR3 protein is CASSYPGLAGEETQYF. In DNA, the CDR3 is TGTGCCAGCAGTTACCCGGGACTAGCGGGAGAGGAGACCCAGTACTTC.

Here the CDR3 reads CAISESRANYGYTF. The CDR3 DNA reads TGTGCCATCAGTGAGTCGAGAGCTAACTATGGCTACACCTTC. The chain recombines TRBV10-3 with TRBJ1-2; D is unclear. In germline, CDR1 is ENHRY, CDR2 SYGVKD. The CDR3 spans 14 residues. V was shortened by 0 bases and J by 0 bases, with 5 bases between the two germline ends.

The chain joins TRBV10-3 to TRBJ1-5, with D possibly TRBD1 on 5 matching bases. The CDR3 covers 17 residues. Per germline, CDR1 ENHRY and CDR2 SYGVKD. V gave up 2 bases and J gave up 2 bases, with 16 bases separating them. CDR3 sequence reads: CAISERAGPGGNQPQHF. In nucleotides, the CDR3 is TGTGCCATCAGTGAGAGGGCCGGCCCGGGGGGCAATCAGCCCCAGCATTTT.

The CDR3 DNA sequence: TGTGCCAGCAGCACGACAGGGGGCGCATTGTACGAGCAGTACTTC. Residues: CASSTTGGALYEQYF. This chain connects TRBV7-6 to TRBJ2-7; 10 bases map to TRBD1. V was clipped by 5 bases and J by 4 bases; unmatched bases: 8. The CDR3 is made up of 15 amino acids. CDR1 SGHVS and CDR2 FNYEAQ come from the germline V gene.

CDR3 bases: TGTGCCAGCAGTCTTCGGGCAGGGGAGGAAAAACTGTTTTTT. The encoded protein is CASSLRAGEEKLFF. J is TRBJ1-4 and V is TRBV2, with D possibly being TRBD1 (6 bases). The CDR3 is 14 residues long. Trimming stripped 5 bases from V and 8 bases from J, with 15 bases between. In germline, CDR1 is SNHLY, CDR2 FYNNEI.

The chain uses TRBV9 and TRBJ1-1; weak D call: TRBD1 (6 bases). Trimming shortened V by 3 bases and J by 5 bases, and 11 bases separated the two germline ends. The CDR3 extends over 13 amino acids. The germline CDR1 and CDR2 sequences are SGDLS and YYNGEE. The CDR3 DNA reads as TGTGCCAGCAGCGCCGGGACACGGACTGAAGCTTTCTTT. This gives the protein CASSAGTRTEAFF.